This section outlines one T cell receptor beta chain sequence together with its context. This specimen belongs to a study of CD8 T cells in Susac syndrome. CDR3 length: 11 residues. The germline V and J ends were trimmed by 7 bases and 9 bases, with 10 bases remaining between them. Germline CDR1 is MDHEN and CDR2 is SYDVKM. RNA was extracted with the RNeasy kit, and a quantity of roughly 0.5 to 1 ug was reverse transcribed using random hexamers. immunoSEQ multiplex PCR amplified TCR beta CDR3 across 54 Vbeta, 13 Jbeta. One entry per CDR3 protein results from TCRdb running MiXCR on the immunoSEQ multiplex PCR reads. In the table there are approximately 210,000 distinct CDR3 sequences, approximately 95% of which are singletons.

Source material: CD4+ T cells from PBMCs. V and J are TRBV28 and TRBJ2-1; either TRBD1 or TRBD2 may supply D (5 bases each). The receptor was isolated from a human donor with multiple sclerosis. CDR3 loop: CASNLRGEQFF. DNA for the CDR3: TGTGCCAGCAACCTGAGGGGTGAGCAGTTCTTC. Together with reference TRBV28 and TRBJ2-1, the CDR3 gives the full variable domain: DVKVTQSSRYLVKRTGEKVFLECVQDMDHENMFWYRQDPGLGLRLIYFSYDVKMKEKGDIPEGYSVSREKKERFSLILESASTNQTSMYLCASNLRGEQFFGPGTRLTVL.